Listed here are 10 T cell receptor beta chains from one sample, sequenced in a study of post-analysis software for immune sequencing data. Study-wide findings and caveats: Patients showed TRBV5-6, TRBV5-1 and TRBV20-1 among roughly 5 TRBV segments more frequent than in controls.

Unique molecular identifiers featured in each of the TCR beta cDNA libraries. Using its own MiXCR run on the PCR reads, TCRdb lists one record per CDR3 protein. The sample lists some 700,000 distinct CDR3 sequences; more than 50% were seen once. Their antigens remain unidentified. Sequenced sample: blood. These receptors all come from a girl aged 2 to 10 with multiple sclerosis.

The chain employs TRBV10-3 and TRBJ1-2; 7 bases line up with TRBD1. The V gene's germline CDR1 is ENHRY and CDR2 SYGVKD. V gave up 4 bases and J gave up 4 bases; unmatched junction bases: 9. The CDR3 runs to 15 residues. CDR3 sequence reads: CAISGDREGIYGYTF. CDR3 DNA: TGTGCCATCAGTGGCGACAGGGAGGGGATCTATGGCTACACCTTC.

The V call is TRBV18, the J call TRBJ2-4; D is undetermined. CDR3 length equals 16 residues. CDR1 and CDR2 from the germline V gene are KGHSH and LQKENI. V lost 1 base, J lost 9 bases, and 19 bases lay in between. CDR3 amino acids: CASSPQNGPISSIQYF. In nucleotides, the CDR3 is TGTGCCAGCTCACCACAAAACGGCCCTATTTCAAGCATTCAGTACTTC.

This clonotype was observed a few times. This chain uses TRBV12-3 or TRBV12-4 with TRBJ2-2, with 8 bases aligning to TRBD1. The ends lost 6 bases at V and 7 bases at J; junction bases unmatched: 10. CDR3 size: 15 residues. This CDR3 reads CASSRTGTTGGELFF. Written as DNA, the CDR3 is TGTGCCAGCAGCAGGACAGGGACAACGGGCGGGGAGCTGTTTTTT.

V and J are TRBV6-6 and TRBJ2-3; 7 nucleotides line up with TRBD1. Germline loops: CDR1 MNHNY, CDR2 SVGAGI (reference sequence). This CDR3 contains 17 residues. The J segment lost 4 bases and the V segment lost 6 bases, leaving 16 bases of the junction unmatched. The DNA of the CDR3 is TGTGCCAGCAGATTTGGTTCAGGGGGTGGGGGAGCAGATACGCAGTATTTT. This translates into CASRFGSGGGGADTQYF.

This clonotype appeared a few times. This chain joins TRBV29-1 and TRBJ2-5; D gene ambiguous. V was pared by 5 bases and J by 3 bases, with 4 bases between. Germline V gives CDR1 SQVTM, CDR2 ANQGSEA. The CDR3 is 10 residues long. DNA of the CDR3: TGCAGCGTTAGCGAAGAGACCCAGTACTTC. It translates to CSVSEETQYF.

The rearrangement uses TRBV7-2 and TRBJ2-1; TRBD1 matches 7 bases. This CDR3 is built from 16 residues. V lost 0 bases, J lost 2 bases, and 4 bases stayed unmatched. CDR1 and CDR2 (germline): SGHTA, FQGNSA. The CDR3 DNA follows: TGTGCCAGCAGCTTAGCACGGACAGGAACCTACAATGAGCAGTTCTTC. It encodes CASSLARTGTYNEQFF.

This chain's CDR3 is CASQGSSGTEQFF. In nucleotides, the CDR3 is TGCGCCAGTCAAGGATCTAGCGGGACTGAGCAGTTCTTC. This chain connects TRBV5-1 to TRBJ2-1; the match to TRBD2 covers 9 bases. Germline CDR1 is SGHRS and CDR2 is YFSETQ. Unmatched junction bases numbered 9, after V lost 8 bases and J lost 9 bases. CDR3 length: 13 amino acids.

The chain employs TRBV2 and TRBJ2-7; 10 bases map to TRBD2. The length of the CDR3 is 14 residues. Per germline, CDR1 SNHLY and CDR2 FYNNEI. Unmatched junction bases numbered 2, after V lost 4 bases and J lost 2 bases. For the CDR3, the DNA is TGTGCCAGCAGTGCCCTAGCGGGAGCCTACGAGCAGTACTTC. The encoded protein is CASSALAGAYEQYF. The full variable domain, with the rest looked up from reference TRBV2 and TRBJ2-7, is EPEVTQTPSHQVTQMGQEVILRCVPISNHLYFYWYRQILGQKVEFLVSFYNNEISEKSEIFDDQFSVERPDGSNFTLKIRSTKLEDSAMYFCASSALAGAYEQYFGPGTRLTVT.

The chain recombines TRBV7-2 with TRBJ2-5; the D gene is possibly TRBD1 (6 bases). Germline assignment: CDR1 SGHTA and CDR2 FQGNSA. The V and J ends lost 5 bases and 5 bases respectively, with 12 bases between them. The CDR3 is 13 residues long. In nucleotides, the CDR3 is TGTGCCAGCAGCGCTACAGGGTGGGAGACCCAGTACTTC. Translation gives CASSATGWETQYF.

The rearrangement links TRBV4-2 to TRBJ2-1; the match to TRBD1 covers 8 bases. J gave up 3 bases and V 0 bases, and 1 base lay outside the gene matches. The CDR3 is 15 residues long. CDR1 and CDR2 (germline): LGHNA, YNFKEQ. The CDR3 is CASSQEGQVYNEQFF. The CDR3 DNA sequence: TGTGCCAGCAGCCAAGAGGGACAGGTCTACAATGAGCAGTTCTTC.